Listed below are T cell receptor beta chains from one sample, sequenced in a study of OX40 agonist ivuxolimab in advanced cancers. TCRdb keeps only in-frame clones here, not all; method: immunoSEQ multiplex PCR. The data contain some 86,000 clones, less than 95% of them singletons. The sequencing used CD4+ or CD8+ T cells sorted from blood, collected in a trial of the OX40 agonist ivuxolimab. These TCRs come from an adult with an advanced solid tumor such as melanoma, head and neck, liver or kidney cancer. Both conserved end residues are trimmed from each CDR3. D genes are given only for firm matches.

>TRBV15|.|12
ATSRDRVTYEQY
>TRBV5-1|TRBD1|15
ASSFDDRGQLDTEAF
>TRBV10-2|.|12
ATSREPLGETQY
>TRBV11-1|TRBD1|12
ASSPTGGTSPLH
>TRBV19|TRBD1|11
AIADRGPTEAF
>TRBV5-1|TRBD1|11
ASRPQGDNEQF
>TRBV6-5|.|11
ASRAERSQPQH
>TRBV18|.|11
ASSPGVNTEAF
>TRBV12-5|TRBD1|13
ASGLLGTEYNEQF
>TRBV15|TRBD1|12
ATSRPTGGYEQY
>TRBV5-4|.|13
ASSLRGAGSYGYT
>TRBV7-2|TRBD2|13
ASSLHSGGSYEQY
>TRBV11-3|TRBD2|13
ASSPRLADTGELF
>TRBV11-2|TRBD2|16
ASSFDGTSGPPYNEQF
>TRBV7-3|TRBD1|14
ASSPLVGQGITEAF
>TRBV6-6|TRBD1|13
ASSNKQGGNTEAF
>TRBV2|.|12
ASSEFSGQETQY
>TRBV7-2|TRBD2|15
ASSLAVGGGGTGELF
>TRBV21-1|.|15
ASSNRDRGLMNTEAF
>TRBV5-6|.|11
ASSLGGQETQY
>TRBV30|.|11
AWSPIPSGGYT
>TRBV28|.|11
ASTLLGNTEAF
>TRBV7-6|.|12
ASSERLVGETQY
>TRBV5-1|TRBD1|13
ASSQTGASTGELF
>TRBV25-1|TRBD2|13
ASRGGEKGSYEQY
>TRBV18|TRBD1|13
ASSPPGQSNEKLF
>TRBV2|.|16
ASREDIFGGRGTGELF
>TRBV30|.|12
AWSVRRRDTEAF